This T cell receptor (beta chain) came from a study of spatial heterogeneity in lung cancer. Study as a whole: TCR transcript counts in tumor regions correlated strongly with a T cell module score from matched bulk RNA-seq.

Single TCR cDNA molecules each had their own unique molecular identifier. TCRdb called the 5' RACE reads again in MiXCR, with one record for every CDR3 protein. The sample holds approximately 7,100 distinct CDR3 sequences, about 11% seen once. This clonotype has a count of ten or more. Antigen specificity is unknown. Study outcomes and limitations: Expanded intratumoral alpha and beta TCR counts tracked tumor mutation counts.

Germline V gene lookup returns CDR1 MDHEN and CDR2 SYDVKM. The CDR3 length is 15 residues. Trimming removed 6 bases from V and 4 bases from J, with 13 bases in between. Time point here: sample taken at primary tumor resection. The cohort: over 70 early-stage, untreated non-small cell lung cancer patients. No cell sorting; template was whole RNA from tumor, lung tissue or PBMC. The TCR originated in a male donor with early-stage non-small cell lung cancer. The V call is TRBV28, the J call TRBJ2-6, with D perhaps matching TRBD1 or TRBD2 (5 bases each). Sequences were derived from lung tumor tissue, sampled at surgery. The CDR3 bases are TGTGCCAGCAGAGTCTGGGGGTCCGGGGCCAACGTCCTGACTTTC. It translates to CASRVWGSGANVLTF. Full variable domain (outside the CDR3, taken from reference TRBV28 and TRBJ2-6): DVKVTQSSRYLVKRTGEKVFLECVQDMDHENMFWYRQDPGLGLRLIYFSYDVKMKEKGDIPEGYSVSREKKERFSLILESASTNQTSMYLCASRVWGSGANVLTFGAGSRLTVL.